This T cell receptor (beta chain) was sequenced during a study of blood T cell repertoires in COVID-19. Study-wide background: There were acute and convalescent COVID-19 samples, and they came from the United States, Italy and Spain.

Generated by immunoSEQ multiplex PCR, the TCRdb table keeps only in-frame clones and is missing some. The repertoire holds 150,000 to 200,000 clones, with roughly nine tenths as singletons. Germline V gene lookup returns CDR1 MGHDK and CDR2 SYGVNS. The CDR3 is 15 residues long. The V end lost 2 bases, the J end lost 4 bases, and 14 bases lay between the germline ends. The sample was peripheral blood. The chain recombines TRBV25-1 with TRBJ1-2; possibly TRBD1 for D (5 bases). The TCR originated in a woman aged 80 or older in a cohort sampled during active or convalescent COVID-19. The CDR3 bases are TGTGCCAGCAGTGAAGGGGAGGGGATGGGCTATGGCTACACCTTC. Its protein product is CASSEGEGMGYGYTF.